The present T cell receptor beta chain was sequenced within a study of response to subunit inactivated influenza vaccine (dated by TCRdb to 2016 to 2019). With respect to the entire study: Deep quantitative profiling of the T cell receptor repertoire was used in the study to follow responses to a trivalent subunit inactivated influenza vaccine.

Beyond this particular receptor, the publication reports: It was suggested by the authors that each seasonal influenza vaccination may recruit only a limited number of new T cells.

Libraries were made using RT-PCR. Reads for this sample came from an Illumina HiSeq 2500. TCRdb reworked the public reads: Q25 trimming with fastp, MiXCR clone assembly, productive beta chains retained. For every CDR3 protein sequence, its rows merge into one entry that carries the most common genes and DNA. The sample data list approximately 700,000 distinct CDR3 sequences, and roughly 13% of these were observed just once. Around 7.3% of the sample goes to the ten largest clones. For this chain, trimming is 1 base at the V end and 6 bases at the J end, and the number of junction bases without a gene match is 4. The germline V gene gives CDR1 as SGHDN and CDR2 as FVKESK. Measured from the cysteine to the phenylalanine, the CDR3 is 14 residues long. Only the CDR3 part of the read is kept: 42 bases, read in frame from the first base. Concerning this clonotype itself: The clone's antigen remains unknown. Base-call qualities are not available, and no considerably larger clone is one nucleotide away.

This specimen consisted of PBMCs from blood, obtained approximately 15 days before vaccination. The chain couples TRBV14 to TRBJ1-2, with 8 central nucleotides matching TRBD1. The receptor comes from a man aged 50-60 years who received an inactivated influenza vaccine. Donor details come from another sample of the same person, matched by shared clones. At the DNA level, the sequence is TGTGCCAGCAGCCAAGGGACAGGGATGGATGGCTACACCTTC. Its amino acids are CASSQGTGMDGYTF. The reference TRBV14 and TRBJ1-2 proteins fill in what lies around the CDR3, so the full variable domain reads EAGVTQFPSHSVIEKGQTVTLRCDPISGHDNLYWYRRVMGKEIKFLLHFVKESKQDESGMPNNRFLAERTGGTYSTLKVQPAELEDSGVYFCASSQGTGMDGYTFGSGTRLTVV.